The 26 T cell receptor beta chains given below trace back to one sample, sequenced in a study of CD8 T cells in ankylosing spondylitis. From the 5' RACE reads, TCRdb called clonotypes with MiXCR, one entry per CDR3 protein. The sample shows 250,000 to 300,000 distinct CDR3 sequences, around 19% of them seen only once. Material for sequencing was blood, either unsorted or a sorted T cell fraction (not recorded which). These receptors were obtained from a male donor with ankylosing spondylitis or in good health (not recorded which).

This clonotype was detected many times. The CDR3 spells CASSPGGNQPQHF. Here the CDR3 DNA reads TGTGCCAGCAGCCCCGGCGGTAATCAGCCCCAGCATTTT. The chain joins TRBV3-1 to TRBJ1-5; no reliable D call. Germline assignment: CDR1 LGHDT and CDR2 YNNKEL (reference sequence). CDR3 length: 13 residues. The V end lost 4 bases, the J end lost 4 bases, and 8 bases lay between the germline ends.

This sequence joins TRBV27 and TRBJ2-1, with TRBD2 matching over 13 bases. Germline V lookup: CDR1 MNHEY, CDR2 SMNVEV (reference sequence). V gave up 5 bases and J gave up 7 bases; unmatched junction bases: 8. The CDR3 is made up of 16 amino acids. CDR3 nucleotide sequence: TGTGCCAGCAGTATCCTCACTAGCGGGAGGGTAAATGAGCAGTTCTTC. Its translation is CASSILTSGRVNEQFF.

The gene calls are TRBV2 and TRBJ2-1; 9 nucleotides match TRBD2. The CDR3 has 16 residues. Germline-derived CDR1 and CDR2 are SNHLY and FYNNEI. With 3 bases clipped from V and 2 bases from J, the junction kept 5 bases outside the gene matches. CDR3 DNA sequence: TGTGCCAGCAGTGAGGTTGGGACTAGCCCCTACAATGAGCAGTTCTTC. This sequence encodes CASSEVGTSPYNEQFF. The full variable domain, in which reference TRBV2 and TRBJ2-1 provide the parts outside the CDR3, is EPEVTQTPSHQVTQMGQEVILRCVPISNHLYFYWYRQILGQKVEFLVSFYNNEISEKSEIFDDQFSVERPDGSNFTLKIRSTKLEDSAMYFCASSEVGTSPYNEQFFGPGTRLTVL.

This clonotype has more than one count but fewer than ten. V is TRBV5-1 and J is TRBJ2-3; D call uncertain. The germline V gene encodes CDR1 SGHRS and CDR2 YFSETQ. The CDR3 runs to 14 residues. Trimming removed 4 bases from V and 6 bases from J, with 15 bases in between. CDR3 sequence reads: CASSPVSPVDTQYF. The DNA of the CDR3 is TGCGCCAGCAGCCCCGTTTCGCCGGTGGATACGCAGTATTTT.

This chain joins TRBV3-1 and TRBJ2-1; 7 bases are shared with TRBD2. V dropped 0 bases and J dropped 9; count of bases not matched to a gene: 11. The CDR3 consists of 16 residues. CDR1 and CDR2 from the germline V gene are LGHDT and YNNKEL (reference sequence). CDR3 residues: CASSQDPGLPGGEQFF. The CDR3 nucleotides are TGTGCCAGCAGCCAAGATCCGGGACTACCCGGGGGTGAGCAGTTCTTC.

This sequence joins TRBV10-3 and TRBJ2-1, with 8 bases identical to TRBD1. V was pared by 3 bases and J by 7 bases, with 5 bases of the junction left unmatched. Germline V lookup: CDR1 ENHRY, CDR2 SYGVKD. CDR3 length: 14 amino acids. The CDR3 DNA reads as TGTGCCATCAGTGACCAGGGGGCGGGGAATGAGCAGTTCTTC. Its translation is CAISDQGAGNEQFF.

This clonotype was found many times. The CDR3 here is CASSSLPGTGVDSEQFF. The CDR3 bases are TGTGCCAGCAGTTCACTCCCTGGGACAGGGGTGGATAGTGAGCAGTTCTTC. This rearrangement joins TRBV7-3 to TRBJ2-1; 10 bases fit TRBD1. CDR3 length: 17 residues. V trimming: 6 bases; J trimming: 9 bases; junction bases outside the gene matches: 17. Germline V gene sequence: CDR1 SGHTA, CDR2 FQGTGA.

This clonotype was seen a handful of times. This chain connects TRBV12-5 to TRBJ1-1; D perhaps matches TRBD1 (6 bases). Germline V gene sequence: CDR1 LGHNT, CDR2 FRNRAP. V was cut by 1 base and J by 1 base, with 7 bases left in between. This CDR3 comprises 14 residues. The CDR3 is CASGLEGQNTEAFF. The CDR3 DNA reads as TGTGCTAGTGGTTTGGAGGGACAGAACACTGAAGCTTTCTTT.

This clonotype was seen just once. J is TRBJ2-1 and V is TRBV2; tentatively, D is TRBD1 (5 bases). V gave up 4 bases and J gave up 7 bases, with 26 bases separating them. The germline gives CDR1 SNHLY, CDR2 FYNNEI. CDR3 length: 18 residues. CDR3 DNA: TGTGCCAGCAGTGTGGCCAGGGTAGGAGCCGGAGCCTCTAATGAGCAGTTCTTC. It codes for CASSVARVGAGASNEQFF.

This clonotype has more than one count but fewer than ten. The gene calls are TRBV6-2 or TRBV6-3 and TRBJ1-1; D gene uncertain. V lost 5 bases and J 5 bases, leaving 18 bases between the germline ends. Germline V gene sequence: CDR1 MNHEY, CDR2 SVGEGT. This CDR3 region has 15 residues. The CDR3 spells CASSPTGSTRTEAFF. The DNA for the CDR3 is TGTGCCAGCAGTCCCACTGGGTCGACGAGAACTGAAGCTTTCTTT.

This chain joins TRBV7-9 and TRBJ2-6, with D unresolved. The CDR3 consists of 14 residues. Between the trimmed V and J ends, which lost 4 bases and 3 bases, there was a span of 7 bases. Germline CDR1 is SEHNR and CDR2 is FQNEAQ (reference sequence). The CDR3 nucleotides read TGTGCCAGCAGCTCAACCGGTGGGGCCAACGTCCTGACTTTC. The encoded protein is CASSSTGGANVLTF.

This clonotype has more than one count but fewer than ten. The chain uses TRBV6-1 and TRBJ2-3; TRBD2 might be the D (7 bases). The CDR3 extends over 15 amino acids. CDR1 and CDR2 from the germline V gene are MNHNS and SASEGT. The ends were cut back, 8 bases at V and 2 bases at J, with 17 bases in the middle. CDR3 loop: CASGHGGAVTDTQYF. For the CDR3, the DNA is TGTGCCAGCGGCCATGGGGGGGCGGTCACAGATACGCAGTATTTT.

The rearrangement uses TRBV3-1 and TRBJ2-5; D is possibly TRBD2 (6 bases). Deletions cut 3 bases from V and 5 bases from J, with 10 bases between. The CDR3 is 13 residues long. Germline CDR1 and CDR2: LGHDT and YNNKEL (reference sequence). The CDR3 sequence is CASSQEGRETQYF. Written as DNA, the CDR3 is TGTGCCAGCAGCCAGGAGGGGAGGGAGACCCAGTACTTC.

This chain's CDR3 is CASSPSTSGNTEAFF. The CDR3 bases are TGCGCCAGCAGCCCCTCTACGAGCGGGAACACTGAAGCTTTCTTT. V and J are TRBV5-1 and TRBJ1-1, with D hard to call. The germline V gene has CDR1 SGHRS and CDR2 YFSETQ. The germline V and J ends were trimmed by 4 bases and 1 base, with 14 bases remaining between them. The CDR3 is 15 amino acids.

This clonotype was observed many times. V gene TRBV10-3 combines with J gene TRBJ1-1; D may be TRBD1 (5 bases). CDR1 and CDR2 (germline): ENHRY, SYGVKD. The CDR3 contains 14 residues. Trimming shortened V by 6 bases and J by 3 bases, and 14 bases separated the two germline ends. The CDR3 DNA reads TGTGCCATCAGGGGAACCGACAGTCACACTGAAGCTTTCTTT. Amino acids: CAIRGTDSHTEAFF.

This clonotype was seen a handful of times. This rearrangement joins TRBV15 to TRBJ1-1; D possibly corresponds to TRBD1 (5 bases). V lost 0 bases and J 0 bases, leaving 20 bases between the germline ends. Germline V CDR1 and CDR2: LNHNV, YYDKDF (reference sequence). The CDR3 totals 19 residues. The CDR3 region has the DNA TGTGCCACCAGCAGAGATCGGGTAGGGGAGTTGGAGATGAACACTGAAGCTTTCTTT. Protein product: CATSRDRVGELEMNTEAFF.

CDR3 protein: CASNHKGGGVRPQHF. Here the CDR3 DNA reads TGTGCCAGCAACCACAAAGGAGGTGGCGTGCGGCCCCAGCATTTT. V and J are TRBV28 and TRBJ1-5; D gene unclear. Germline loops: CDR1 MDHEN, CDR2 SYDVKM. This CDR3 is 15 amino acids long. Between the trimmed V and J ends, which lost 7 bases and 9 bases, there was a span of 22 bases.

The chain's CDR3 is CASSLQTRGTEAFF. CDR3 in DNA: TGTGCCAGCAGTTTACAGACGCGGGGCACTGAAGCTTTCTTT. The V call is TRBV28, the J call TRBJ1-1, with D hard to call. V shed 2 bases and J shed 4 bases, with 11 bases lying between them. Germline V gene data show CDR1 as MDHEN and CDR2 as SYDVKM. The CDR3 runs 14 residues.

To note about this clonotype: Mismatch with germline at one junction end may stem from a read error. V is TRBV19 and J is TRBJ2-6; D may be TRBD2 (5 bases). The CDR3 is made up of 16 amino acids. The V gene's germline CDR1 is LNHDA and CDR2 SQIVND (reference sequence). CDR3 sequence: CASSLDHGAGANVLTF. CDR3 in DNA: TGTGCCAGTAGTCTAGATCACGGGGCTGGGGCCAACGTCCTGACTTTC.

This clonotype was detected only a few times. This chain's CDR3 is CASSLSSGITEAFF. The CDR3 DNA follows: TGCGCCAGCAGCTTGTCCTCAGGGATCACTGAAGCTTTCTTT. The chain has TRBV5-1 and TRBJ1-1; a weak D match, TRBD1 (5 bases). The CDR3 totals 14 residues. The V and J ends lost 1 base and 4 bases respectively, with 11 bases between them. Per the germline V gene, CDR1 is SGHRS and CDR2 is YFSETQ.

This chain's CDR3 is CAISDPGTGETDTQYF. CDR3 DNA: TGTGCCATCAGTGACCCCGGGACAGGGGAAACAGATACGCAGTATTTT. This chain uses TRBV10-3 with TRBJ2-3; 10 bases are a match to TRBD1. Trimming cost V 3 bases and J 3 bases; bases outside gene matches: 6. Germline V gives CDR1 ENHRY, CDR2 SYGVKD. This CDR3 contains 16 residues.

This clonotype was detected only a few times. The genes are TRBV28 and TRBJ2-2; D remains ambiguous. The CDR3 runs to 16 residues. Deletions cut 8 bases from V and 5 bases from J, with 21 bases between. Germline V gene lookup returns CDR1 MDHEN and CDR2 SYDVKM. DNA of the CDR3: TGTGCCAGCGGAGTAGTGAGAGGTCCTCTTACCGGGGAGCTGTTTTTT. It codes for CASGVVRGPLTGELFF.

The sample holds a few counts of this clonotype. The CDR3 DNA is TGTGCCAGCAGCTTTGGGGCCCGGGAGACCCAGTACTTC. It codes for CASSFGARETQYF. This rearrangement joins TRBV7-2 to TRBJ2-5; possible D gene TRBD1, 5 bases. This CDR3 has 13 amino acids. Germline V gene sequence: CDR1 SGHTA, CDR2 FQGNSA. V was shortened by 3 bases and J by 5 bases, with 10 bases between the two germline ends.

This clonotype has only a few counts. CDR3 nucleotide sequence: TGTGCCATCAGTGAGCGCAGGGGATACAATGAGCAGTTCTTC. Encoded protein: CAISERRGYNEQFF. The gene calls are TRBV10-3 and TRBJ2-1, with D possibly being TRBD1 (6 bases). Trimming pared 2 bases from V and 4 bases from J, leaving 9 bases between. From germline, CDR1 is ENHRY and CDR2 SYGVKD. The CDR3 has 14 residues.

This clonotype was observed a few times. The chain recombines TRBV10-3 with TRBJ2-5; D perhaps matches TRBD1 (7 bases). Germline V gene lookup returns CDR1 ENHRY and CDR2 SYGVKD. The CDR3 extends over 14 amino acids. The germline V and J ends were trimmed by 2 bases and 5 bases, with 12 bases remaining between them. The CDR3 is CAISETSRGETQYF. DNA for the CDR3: TGTGCCATCAGTGAGACTAGCAGGGGGGAGACCCAGTACTTC.

The chain employs TRBV6-5 and TRBJ1-1; D possibly corresponds to TRBD1 (5 bases). Trimming removed 0 bases from V and 7 bases from J, with 9 bases in between. There are 13 residues in the CDR3. Germline V gene sequence: CDR1 MNHEY, CDR2 SVGAGI. The CDR3 reads CASSYSERGEAFF. The CDR3, as DNA: TGTGCCAGCAGTTACTCGGAAAGGGGTGAAGCTTTCTTT.